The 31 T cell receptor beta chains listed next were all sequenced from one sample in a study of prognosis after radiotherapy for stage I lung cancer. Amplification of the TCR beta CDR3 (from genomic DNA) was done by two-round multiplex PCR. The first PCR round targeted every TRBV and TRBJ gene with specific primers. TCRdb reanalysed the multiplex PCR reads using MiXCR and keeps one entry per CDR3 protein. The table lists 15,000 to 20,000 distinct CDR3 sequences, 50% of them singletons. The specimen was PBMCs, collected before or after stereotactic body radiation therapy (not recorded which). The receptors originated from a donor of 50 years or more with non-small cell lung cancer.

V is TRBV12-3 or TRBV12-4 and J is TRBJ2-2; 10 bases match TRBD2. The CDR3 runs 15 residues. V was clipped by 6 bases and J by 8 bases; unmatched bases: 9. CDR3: CASRLAGCLGGELFF. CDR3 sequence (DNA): TGTGCCAGCAGACTAGCGGGATGCCTTGGAGGGGAGCTGTTTTTT.

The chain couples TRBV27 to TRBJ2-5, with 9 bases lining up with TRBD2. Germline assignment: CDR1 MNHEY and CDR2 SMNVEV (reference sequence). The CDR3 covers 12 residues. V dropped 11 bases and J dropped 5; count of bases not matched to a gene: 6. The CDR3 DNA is TGTGCCGCGCGGGGGGGTTGCGAGACCCAGTACTTC. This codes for CAARGGCETQYF.

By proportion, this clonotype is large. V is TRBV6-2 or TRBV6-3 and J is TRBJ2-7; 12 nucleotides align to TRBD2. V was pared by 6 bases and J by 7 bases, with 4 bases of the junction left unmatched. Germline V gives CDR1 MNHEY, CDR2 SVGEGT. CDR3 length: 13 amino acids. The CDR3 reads CASRGLAGPEQYF. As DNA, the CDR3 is TGTGCCAGCAGGGGACTAGCGGGTCCAGAGCAGTACTTC.

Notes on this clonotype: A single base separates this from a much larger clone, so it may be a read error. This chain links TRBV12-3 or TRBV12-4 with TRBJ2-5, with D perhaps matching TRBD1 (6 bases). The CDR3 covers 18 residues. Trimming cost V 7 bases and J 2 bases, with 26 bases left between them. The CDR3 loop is CASIALTSGTNAQETQYF. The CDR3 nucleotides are TGTGCCAGCATTGCGCTAACCTCCGGGACAAACGCTCAAGAGACCCAGTACTTC.

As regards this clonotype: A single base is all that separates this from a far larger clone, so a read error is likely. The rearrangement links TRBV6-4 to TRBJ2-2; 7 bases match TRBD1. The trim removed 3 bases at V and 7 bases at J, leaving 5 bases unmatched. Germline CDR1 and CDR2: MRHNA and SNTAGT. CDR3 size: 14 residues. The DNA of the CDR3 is TGTGCCAGCAGTGAGGTCAGGGGGATCGGGGAGCTGTTTTTT. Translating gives CASSEVRGIGELFF.

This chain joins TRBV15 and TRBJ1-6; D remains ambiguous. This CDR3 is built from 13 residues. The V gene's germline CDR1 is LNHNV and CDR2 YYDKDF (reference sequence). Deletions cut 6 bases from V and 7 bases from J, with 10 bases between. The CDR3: CATSSTENSPLHF. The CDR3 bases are TGTGCCACCAGTTCAACAGAGAATTCACCCCTCCACTTT.

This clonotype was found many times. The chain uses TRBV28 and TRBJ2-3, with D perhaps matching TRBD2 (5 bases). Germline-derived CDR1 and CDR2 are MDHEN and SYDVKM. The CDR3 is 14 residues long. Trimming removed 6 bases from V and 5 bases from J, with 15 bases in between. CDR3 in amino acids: CASRPLKEGDTQYF. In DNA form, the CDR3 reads TGTGCCAGCAGACCCTTAAAAGAGGGAGATACGCAGTATTTT.

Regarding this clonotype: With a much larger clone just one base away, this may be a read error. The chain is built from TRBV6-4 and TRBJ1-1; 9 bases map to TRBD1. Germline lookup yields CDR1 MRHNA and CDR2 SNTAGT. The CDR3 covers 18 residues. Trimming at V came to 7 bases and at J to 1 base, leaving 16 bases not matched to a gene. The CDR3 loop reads CASIKVYRGLLRNTEAFF. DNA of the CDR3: TGTGCCAGCATCAAAGTCTACAGGGGGCTTTTGAGGAACACTGAAGCTTTCTTT.

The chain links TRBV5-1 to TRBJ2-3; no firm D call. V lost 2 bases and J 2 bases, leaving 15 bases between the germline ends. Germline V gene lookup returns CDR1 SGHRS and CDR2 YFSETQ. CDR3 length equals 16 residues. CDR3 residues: CASSLMHSPNTDTQYF. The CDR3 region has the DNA TGCGCCAGCAGCTTAATGCATAGCCCTAACACAGATACGCAGTATTTT.

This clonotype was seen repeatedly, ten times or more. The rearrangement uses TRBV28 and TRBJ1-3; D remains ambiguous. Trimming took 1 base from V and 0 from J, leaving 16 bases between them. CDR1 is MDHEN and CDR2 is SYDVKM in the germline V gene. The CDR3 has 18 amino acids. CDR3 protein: CASSLLVGFSDSGNTIYF. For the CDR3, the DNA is TGTGCCAGCAGTTTATTAGTCGGGTTTTCAGACTCTGGAAACACCATATATTTT. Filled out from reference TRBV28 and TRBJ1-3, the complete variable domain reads DVKVTQSSRYLVKRTGEKVFLECVQDMDHENMFWYRQDPGLGLRLIYFSYDVKMKEKGDIPEGYSVSREKKERFSLILESASTNQTSMYLCASSLLVGFSDSGNTIYFGEGSWLTVV.

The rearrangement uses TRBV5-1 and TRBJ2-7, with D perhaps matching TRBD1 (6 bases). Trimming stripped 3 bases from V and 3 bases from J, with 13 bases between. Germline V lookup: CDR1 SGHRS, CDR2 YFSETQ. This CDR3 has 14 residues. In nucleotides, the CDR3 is TGCGCCAGCAGCTACCTGACAGGTAACTACGAGCAGTACTTC. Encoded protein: CASSYLTGNYEQYF.

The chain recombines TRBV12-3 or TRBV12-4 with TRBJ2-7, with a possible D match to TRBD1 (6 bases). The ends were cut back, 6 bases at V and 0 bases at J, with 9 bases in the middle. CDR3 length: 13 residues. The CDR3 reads CASRKQGSYEQYF. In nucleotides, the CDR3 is TGTGCCAGCAGGAAACAGGGCTCCTACGAGCAGTACTTC.

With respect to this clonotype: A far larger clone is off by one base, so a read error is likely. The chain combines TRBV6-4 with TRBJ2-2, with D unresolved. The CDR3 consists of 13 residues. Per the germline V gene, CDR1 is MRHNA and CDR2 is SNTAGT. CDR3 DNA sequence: TGTGCCAGCAGTTACTCTTTGGGCTGGGAGCTGTTTTTT. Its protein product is CASSYSLGWELFF.

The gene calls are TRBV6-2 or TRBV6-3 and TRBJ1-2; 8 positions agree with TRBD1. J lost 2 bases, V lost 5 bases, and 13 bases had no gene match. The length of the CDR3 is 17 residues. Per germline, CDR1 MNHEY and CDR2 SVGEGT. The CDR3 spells CASSEGVTGEVNYGYTF. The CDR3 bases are TGTGCCAGCAGTGAAGGGGTGACAGGGGAAGTAAACTATGGCTACACCTTC.

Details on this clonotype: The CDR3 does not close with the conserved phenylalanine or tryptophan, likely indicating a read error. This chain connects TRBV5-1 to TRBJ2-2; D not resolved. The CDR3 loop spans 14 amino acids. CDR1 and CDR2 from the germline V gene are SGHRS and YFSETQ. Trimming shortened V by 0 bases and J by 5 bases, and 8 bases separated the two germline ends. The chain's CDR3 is CASSLEGFTGELFV. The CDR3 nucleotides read TGCGCCAGCAGCTTGGAAGGATTTACCGGGGAGCTGTTTGTT.

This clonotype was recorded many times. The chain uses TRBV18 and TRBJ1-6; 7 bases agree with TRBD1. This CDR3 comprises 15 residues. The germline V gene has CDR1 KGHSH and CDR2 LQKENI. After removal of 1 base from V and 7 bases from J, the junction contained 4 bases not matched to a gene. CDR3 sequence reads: CASSPRDSKNSPLHF. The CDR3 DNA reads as TGTGCCAGCTCACCACGGGACAGCAAAAATTCACCCCTCCACTTT.

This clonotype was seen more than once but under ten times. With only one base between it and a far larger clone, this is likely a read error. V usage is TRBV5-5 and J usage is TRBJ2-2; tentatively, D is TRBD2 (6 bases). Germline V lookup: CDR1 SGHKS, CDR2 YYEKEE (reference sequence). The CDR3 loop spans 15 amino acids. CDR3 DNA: TGTTCCAGCAGCCCCGGCCCGGGGGACACCGGGGAGCTGTTTTTT. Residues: CSSSPGPGDTGELFF.

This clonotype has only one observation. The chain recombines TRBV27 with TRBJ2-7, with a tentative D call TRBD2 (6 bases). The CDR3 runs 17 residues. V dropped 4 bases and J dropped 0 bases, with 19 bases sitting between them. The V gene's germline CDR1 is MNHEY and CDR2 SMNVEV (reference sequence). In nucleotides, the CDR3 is TGTGCCAGCAGTTCACCCGGTCCTAGCGTGAGCTCCTACGAGCAGTACTTC. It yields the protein CASSSPGPSVSSYEQYF.

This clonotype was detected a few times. The CDR3: CACRDSSYEQYF. In DNA form, the CDR3 reads TGTGCCTGCCGGGACAGCTCCTACGAGCAGTACTTC. The gene calls are TRBV30 and TRBJ2-7, with 7 nucleotides matching TRBD1. With V trimmed by 6 bases and J by 0 bases, 2 bases remained unmatched. CDR1 and CDR2 (germline): GTSNPN, SVGIG (reference sequence). There are 12 residues in the CDR3.

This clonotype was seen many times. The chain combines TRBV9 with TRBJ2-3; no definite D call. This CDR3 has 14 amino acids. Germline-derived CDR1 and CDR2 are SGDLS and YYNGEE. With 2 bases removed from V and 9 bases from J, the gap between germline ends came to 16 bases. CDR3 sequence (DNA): TGTGCCAGCAGCGTTCGGCCGGACGGCGGAACGCAGTATTTT. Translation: CASSVRPDGGTQYF.

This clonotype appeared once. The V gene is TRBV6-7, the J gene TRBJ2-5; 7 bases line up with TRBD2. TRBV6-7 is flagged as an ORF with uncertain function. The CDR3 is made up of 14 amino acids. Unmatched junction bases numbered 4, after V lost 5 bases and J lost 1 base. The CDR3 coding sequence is TGTGCCAGCAGTAGCGGGGTCGGCCAAGAGACCCAGTACTTC. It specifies CASSSGVGQETQYF.

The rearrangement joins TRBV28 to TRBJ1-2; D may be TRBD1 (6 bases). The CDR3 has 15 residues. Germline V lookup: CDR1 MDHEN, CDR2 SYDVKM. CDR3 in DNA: TGTGTCGGCAGCGACCCGGGGGGCACTAACTATGGCTACACCTTC. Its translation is CVGSDPGGTNYGYTF.

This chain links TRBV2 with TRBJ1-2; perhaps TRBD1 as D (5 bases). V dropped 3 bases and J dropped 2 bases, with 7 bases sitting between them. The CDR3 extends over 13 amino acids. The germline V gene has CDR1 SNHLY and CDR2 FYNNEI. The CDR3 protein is CASSDRVNYGYTF. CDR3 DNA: TGTGCCAGCAGTGACAGGGTGAACTATGGCTACACCTTC. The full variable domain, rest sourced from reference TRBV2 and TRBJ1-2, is EPEVTQTPSHQVTQMGQEVILRCVPISNHLYFYWYRQILGQKVEFLVSFYNNEISEKSEIFDDQFSVERPDGSNFTLKIRSTKLEDSAMYFCASSDRVNYGYTFGSGTRLTVV.

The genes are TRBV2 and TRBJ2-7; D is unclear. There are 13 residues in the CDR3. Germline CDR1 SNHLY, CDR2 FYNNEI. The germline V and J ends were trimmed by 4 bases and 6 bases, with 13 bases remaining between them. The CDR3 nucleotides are TGTGCCAGCAGTGGTCCCGAGCTGGGCGAGCAGTACTTC. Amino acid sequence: CASSGPELGEQYF.

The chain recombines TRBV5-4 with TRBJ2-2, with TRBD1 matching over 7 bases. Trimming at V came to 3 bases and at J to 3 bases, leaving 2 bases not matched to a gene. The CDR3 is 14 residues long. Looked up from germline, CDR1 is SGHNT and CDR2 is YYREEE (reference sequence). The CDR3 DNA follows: TGTGCCAGCAGCTGGGACAGCTACACCGGGGAGCTGTTTTTT. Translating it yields CASSWDSYTGELFF.

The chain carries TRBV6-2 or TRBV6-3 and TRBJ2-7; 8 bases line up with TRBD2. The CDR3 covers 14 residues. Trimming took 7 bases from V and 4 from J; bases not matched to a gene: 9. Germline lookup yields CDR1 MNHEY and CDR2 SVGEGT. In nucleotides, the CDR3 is TGTGCCAGCATTGCGCGACTAGCGACATACGAGCAGTACTTC. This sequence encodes CASIARLATYEQYF.

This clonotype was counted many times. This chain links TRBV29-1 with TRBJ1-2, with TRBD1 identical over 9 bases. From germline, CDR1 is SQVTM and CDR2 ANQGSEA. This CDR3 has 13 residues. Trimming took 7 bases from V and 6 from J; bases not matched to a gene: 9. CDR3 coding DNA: TGCAGCGCCTTATTACAGGGGGCGGATGGCTACACCTTC. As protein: CSALLQGADGYTF. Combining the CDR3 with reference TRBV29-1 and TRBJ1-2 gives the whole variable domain SAVISQKPSRDICQRGTSLTIQCQVDSQVTMMFWYRQQPGQSLTLIATANQGSEATYESGFVIDKFPISRPNLTFSTLTVSNMSPEDSSIYLCSALLQGADGYTFGSGTRLTVV.

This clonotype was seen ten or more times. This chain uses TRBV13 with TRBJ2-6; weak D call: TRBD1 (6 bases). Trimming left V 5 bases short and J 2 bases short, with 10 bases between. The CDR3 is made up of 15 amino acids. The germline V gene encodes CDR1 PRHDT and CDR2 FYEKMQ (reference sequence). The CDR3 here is CASSLQGAGANVLTF. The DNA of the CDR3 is TGTGCCAGCAGCCTACAGGGAGCTGGGGCCAACGTCCTGACTTTC.

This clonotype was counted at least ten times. The DNA for the CDR3 is TGTGCCAGCAGTCGATTCGACAGGGCTGGGGCCAACGTCCTGACTTTC. The encoded protein is CASSRFDRAGANVLTF. The V call is TRBV27, the J call TRBJ2-6, with 7 bases identical to TRBD1. Germline CDR1 and CDR2: MNHEY and SMNVEV (reference sequence). Unmatched junction bases numbered 6, after V lost 5 bases and J lost 2 bases. The length of the CDR3 is 16 residues.

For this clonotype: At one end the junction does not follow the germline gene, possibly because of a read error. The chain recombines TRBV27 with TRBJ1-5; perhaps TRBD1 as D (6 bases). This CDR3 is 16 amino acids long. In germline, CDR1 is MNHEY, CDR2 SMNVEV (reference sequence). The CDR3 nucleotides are TGTGTCAGCAGTTTATTCTCAGGGGTTAGCAATCAGCCCCAGCATTTT. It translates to CVSSLFSGVSNQPQHF.

CDR3 DNA sequence: TGTGCCAGCAGTTTGGCAGGGGGCGAGTATGGCTACACCTTC. Residues: CASSLAGGEYGYTF. The chain couples TRBV12-3 or TRBV12-4 to TRBJ1-2; 8 nucleotides align to TRBD1. Trimming took 3 bases from V and 5 from J; bases not matched to a gene: 5. This CDR3 region has 14 residues.